These 11 T cell receptor beta chains came from one sample sequenced in a study of T cell responses to AZD1222 COVID-19 vaccine. This table comes from immunoSEQ multiplex PCR, and its TCRdb copy is limited to in-frame clones, with some not included. The data contain roughly 120,000 clones, more than 85% of them seen just once; the ten biggest clones take up 2.4%. Specimen: peripheral blood, collected on day 0 of AZD1222 vaccination. All receptors come from an adult in good health.

V usage is TRBV3-1 (or the pseudogene TRBV3-2) and J usage is TRBJ2-1; 7 bases line up with TRBD2. V shed 0 bases, J shed 2 bases, and the junction held 1 base outside the gene matches. This CDR3 spans 15 amino acids. Per the germline V gene, CDR1 is LGHDT and CDR2 is YNNKEL (reference sequence). Written as DNA, the CDR3 is TGTGCCAGCAGCCAAGAGGCGGGAGCCTACAATGAGCAGTTCTTC. This gives the protein CASSQEAGAYNEQFF.

The chain joins TRBV15 to TRBJ1-2, with 7 bases fitting TRBD1. The germline V gene has CDR1 LNHNV and CDR2 YYDKDF (reference sequence). Germline trimming cut 5 bases from V and 4 bases from J; bases unmatched to any gene: 1. This CDR3 has 12 residues. CDR3 nucleotide sequence: TGTGCCACCAGCCGGGACAGCTATGGCTACACCTTC. Its protein is CATSRDSYGYTF.

J is TRBJ2-6 and V is TRBV15; D remains unclear. The CDR3 spans 16 residues. Germline V gene sequence: CDR1 LNHNV, CDR2 YYDKDF (reference sequence). Trimming stripped 4 bases from V and 0 bases from J, with 10 bases between. The CDR3 region is CATSNHMASGANVLTF. The CDR3 DNA reads as TGTGCCACCAGCAACCACATGGCCTCTGGGGCCAACGTCCTGACTTTC.

The rearrangement links TRBV12-3 or TRBV12-4 to TRBJ1-2, with D hard to call. Trimming pared 6 bases from V and 0 bases from J, leaving 8 bases between. This CDR3 has 13 residues. For the CDR3, the DNA is TGTGCCAGCAGAGACGGTTCTAACTATGGCTACACCTTC. Translating gives CASRDGSNYGYTF.

The chain combines TRBV6-5 with TRBJ2-7; 7 nucleotides line up with TRBD1. The V gene end was trimmed by 6 bases and the J gene end by 1 base; junction bases not matched to a gene: 9. Germline assignment: CDR1 MNHEY and CDR2 SVGAGI. This CDR3 comprises 15 residues. The CDR3 DNA reads TGTGCCAGCAGCCGTGAAGGGGGCCCATCCTACGAGCAGTACTTC. This sequence encodes CASSREGGPSYEQYF.

The chain joins TRBV25-1 to TRBJ1-1, with 8 bases aligning to TRBD1. The ends lost 5 bases at V and 1 base at J; junction bases unmatched: 3. Germline CDR1 and CDR2: MGHDK and SYGVNS. The CDR3 spans 14 residues. CDR3 amino acids: CASSRQGSNTEAFF. CDR3 in DNA: TGTGCCAGCAGTAGACAGGGGTCGAACACTGAAGCTTTCTTT.

V gene TRBV28 combines with J gene TRBJ1-2, with 7 bases that match TRBD1. The junction had 13 bases not matched to a gene; V was cut back by 6 bases and J by 0 bases. Germline CDR1 reads MDHEN; CDR2 reads SYDVKM. The CDR3 is 17 amino acids. The CDR3 loop is CASSLRSGQKANYGYTF. The DNA for the CDR3 is TGTGCCAGCAGCCTCAGATCGGGACAGAAAGCTAACTATGGCTACACCTTC.

The chain links TRBV19 to TRBJ1-1; D might be TRBD1 (5 bases). Germline CDR1 and CDR2: LNHDA and SQIVND (reference sequence). The germline V and J ends were trimmed by 5 bases and 1 base, with 17 bases remaining between them. The CDR3 is 16 residues long. DNA of the CDR3: TGTGCCAGTAGTCCAAAGGGGTATCCGGCGAACACTGAAGCTTTCTTT. Its protein is CASSPKGYPANTEAFF.

The CDR3, as DNA: TGTGCCTGGAGTGTAAGTTCTAGCGGGAGGAAGCAGTACTTC. Its protein is CAWSVSSSGRKQYF. The chain employs TRBV30 and TRBJ2-7; 11 positions agree with TRBD2. This CDR3 is built from 14 residues. Germline values: CDR1 GTSNPN, CDR2 SVGIG (reference sequence). Trimming removed 0 bases from V and 8 bases from J; junction bases left unmatched: 6. The whole variable domain, filled in from reference TRBV30 and TRBJ2-7, reads SQTIHQWPATLVQPVGSPLSLECTVEGTSNPNLYWYRQAAGRGLQLLFYSVGIGQISSEVPQNLSASRPQDRQFILSSKKLLLSDSGFYLCAWSVSSSGRKQYFGPGTRLTVT.

The V gene is TRBV18, the J gene TRBJ2-7, with TRBD1 as a possible D gene (6 bases). The germline V gene has CDR1 KGHSH and CDR2 LQKENI. CDR3 length: 12 residues. Trimming stripped 6 bases from V and 6 bases from J, with 12 bases between. CDR3 region: CASSRRTAEQYF. The CDR3 DNA reads TGTGCCAGCTCGCGGCGGACAGCCGAGCAGTACTTC.

J is TRBJ1-6 and V is TRBV18, with 10 bases identical to TRBD1. This CDR3 has 15 amino acids. V gave up 3 bases and J gave up 8 bases; unmatched junction bases: 4. Germline V gene lookup returns CDR1 KGHSH and CDR2 LQKENI. The CDR3 loop reads CASSPRDRGDSPLHF. The CDR3 DNA reads as TGTGCCAGCTCACCGCGGGACAGGGGTGATTCACCCCTCCACTTT.